The 21 T cell receptor beta chains below were found in one sample sequenced in a study of T-cell reconstitution after alpha-beta-depleted transplantation in children. Preparation of the TCRbeta library was carried out with unique molecular identifiers. TCRdb used MiXCR to reprocess the PCR reads, holding one entry per CDR3 protein. This table has about 240,000 distinct CDR3 sequences, over 20% appearing once. The material was PBMCs, obtained before TCRalphabeta/CD19-depleted stem cell transplant. These receptors were taken from a girl under 10 years old with Fanconi anemia, due to receive a stem cell transplant.

CDR3 coding DNA: TGCAGTGCTAGAGGCCTAGCGGGAGATTTTTACAATGAGCAGTTCTTC. Protein product: CSARGLAGDFYNEQFF. V and J are TRBV20-1 and TRBJ2-1; 10 nucleotides match TRBD2. After removal of 1 base from V and 4 bases from J, the junction contained 7 bases not matched to a gene. Germline V gene sequence: CDR1 DFQATT, CDR2 SNEGSKA (reference sequence). The CDR3 consists of 16 residues.

The sample holds many counts of this clonotype. The CDR3 loop is CASSYHPGQGAIYGYTF. DNA of the CDR3: TGTGCCAGCAGTTACCATCCGGGACAGGGGGCGATTTACGGCTACACCTTC. The rearrangement links TRBV6-5 to TRBJ1-2; 12 positions match TRBD1. The CDR3 consists of 17 residues. In germline, CDR1 is MNHEY, CDR2 SVGAGI. The V segment lost 2 bases and the J segment 8 bases; nucleotides outside the gene matches: 12.

This chain joins TRBV25-1 and TRBJ2-3; D is ambiguous. Germline V CDR1 and CDR2: MGHDK, SYGVNS. The CDR3 has 14 residues. V lost 5 bases to trimming and J lost 0 bases, with 9 bases between them. This chain's CDR3 is CASSRHPSTDTQYF. The CDR3 region has the DNA TGTGCCAGCAGTAGACATCCTAGCACAGATACGCAGTATTTT.

The CDR3 nucleotides read TGCGCCAGCAGTTCCAGGGAGAGGAACTATGGCTACACCTTC. This encodes CASSSRERNYGYTF. J is TRBJ1-2 and V is TRBV5-1; tentatively, D is TRBD1 (5 bases). Between the trimmed V and J ends, which lost 5 bases and 2 bases, there was a span of 13 bases. CDR1 and CDR2 (germline): SGHRS, YFSETQ. The CDR3 length is 14 residues.

A few counts support this clonotype. The CDR3 DNA follows: TGTGCCAGCAGCTTAACGTCTAGCGGATCCTACAATGAGCAGTTCTTC. It yields the protein CASSLTSSGSYNEQFF. This rearrangement joins TRBV5-6 to TRBJ2-1; 7 bases agree with TRBD2. The CDR3 has 16 amino acids. The J segment lost 1 base and the V segment lost 2 bases, leaving 6 bases of the junction unmatched. Germline V gene data show CDR1 as SGHDT and CDR2 as YYEEEE.

The rearrangement joins TRBV7-9 to TRBJ2-7; TRBD2 matches at 12 bases. The CDR3 loop spans 17 amino acids. The junction had 10 bases not matched to a gene; V was cut back by 1 base and J by 6 bases. Germline CDR1 SEHNR, CDR2 FQNEAQ (reference sequence). CDR3 sequence: CASSLGLAGAGPAEQYF. The CDR3 region has the DNA TGTGCCAGCAGCTTAGGACTAGCGGGAGCAGGTCCAGCCGAGCAGTACTTC.

The rearrangement links TRBV20-1 to TRBJ2-7; 10 bases are shared with TRBD1. Trimming took 4 bases from V and 3 from J; bases not matched to a gene: 12. The CDR3 is 16 residues long. Germline CDR1 DFQATT, CDR2 SNEGSKA (reference sequence). CDR3 sequence reads: CSATDGTGALVYEQYF. For the CDR3, the DNA is TGCAGTGCTACCGACGGGACAGGGGCATTAGTCTACGAGCAGTACTTC.

This rearrangement joins TRBV20-1 to TRBJ2-7; the match to TRBD2 covers 12 bases. The V gene's germline CDR1 is DFQATT and CDR2 SNEGSKA (reference sequence). This CDR3 has 17 amino acids. V was clipped by 0 bases and J by 7 bases; unmatched bases: 13. CDR3 sequence reads: CSARDQFSRLAGVEQYF. The CDR3 coding sequence is TGCAGTGCTAGAGATCAATTCTCGAGACTAGCGGGAGTAGAGCAGTACTTC.

The J gene is TRBJ2-1, the V gene TRBV7-8; tentative D call: TRBD2 (5 bases). Germline lookup yields CDR1 SGHVS and CDR2 FQNEAQ. Trimming pared 0 bases from V and 9 bases from J, leaving 12 bases between. This CDR3 spans 14 amino acids. CDR3 DNA sequence: TGTGCCAGCAGCTTAGCCGGACCAGAGGGTGAGCAGTTCTTC. Translation gives CASSLAGPEGEQFF.

V usage is TRBV7-8 and J usage is TRBJ2-2; D unclear. Trimming took 4 bases from V and 9 from J, leaving 12 bases between them. The CDR3 loop spans 13 amino acids. Germline lookup yields CDR1 SGHVS and CDR2 FQNEAQ. This CDR3 reads CASSYSYYWELFF. CDR3 nucleotide sequence: TGTGCCAGCAGCTATAGCTACTATTGGGAGCTGTTTTTT. Variable domain in full (rest from reference TRBV7-8 and TRBJ2-2): GAGVSQSPRYKVAKRGQDVALRCDPISGHVSLFWYQQALGQGPEFLTYFQNEAQLDKSGLPSDRFFAERPEGSVSTLKIQRTQQEDSAVYLCASSYSYYWELFFGEGSRLTVL.

The rearrangement links TRBV15 to TRBJ2-5, with D possibly called TRBD1 or TRBD2 (5 bases each). The CDR3 spans 14 residues. V lost 1 base to trimming and J lost 0 bases, with 6 bases between them. Per germline, CDR1 LNHNV and CDR2 YYDKDF (reference sequence). The CDR3 DNA reads as TGTGCCACCAGCAGAGGGGGGTACCAAGAGACCCAGTACTTC. The encoded protein is CATSRGGYQETQYF.

This clonotype appeared a few times. The V and J genes are TRBV20-1 and TRBJ2-1; 11 nucleotides line up with TRBD2. The germline V gene encodes CDR1 DFQATT and CDR2 SNEGSKA (reference sequence). This CDR3 comprises 16 residues. V lost 0 bases and J lost 9; bases outside the gene matches: 10. CDR3 loop: CSARDYASGGSGEQFF. CDR3 nucleotide sequence: TGCAGTGCTAGAGATTACGCTAGCGGGGGGAGTGGTGAGCAGTTCTTC.

The V gene is TRBV20-1, the J gene TRBJ2-7; D remains unclear. The CDR3 extends over 12 amino acids. With 5 bases removed from V and 0 bases from J, the gap between germline ends came to 8 bases. Germline V gene data show CDR1 as DFQATT and CDR2 as SNEGSKA (reference sequence). DNA for the CDR3: TGCAGTGCTCGGACGGTCTCCTACGAGCAGTACTTC. This gives the protein CSARTVSYEQYF.

This clonotype was counted at least ten times. The V gene is TRBV20-1, the J gene TRBJ2-3, with D unclear. The V end was cut by 1 base, the J end by 4 bases, with 12 bases between. The germline V gene encodes CDR1 DFQATT and CDR2 SNEGSKA (reference sequence). This CDR3 contains 14 residues. The CDR3: CSARVQPSADTQYF. As DNA, the CDR3 is TGCAGTGCTAGAGTCCAGCCGTCGGCAGATACGCAGTATTTT.

This clonotype was recorded many times. The chain links TRBV12-3 or TRBV12-4 to TRBJ1-6; no definite D call. Deletions cut 1 base from V and 4 bases from J, with 8 bases between. This CDR3 contains 15 residues. The CDR3 sequence is CASSLVADYNSPLHF. CDR3 in DNA: TGTGCCAGCAGTTTAGTGGCGGATTATAATTCACCCCTCCACTTT.

V gene TRBV7-3 combines with J gene TRBJ2-3; 7 bases map to TRBD2. The CDR3 length is 14 residues. The germline CDR1 and CDR2 sequences are SGHTA and FQGTGA. V shed 2 bases, J shed 8 bases, and the junction held 7 bases outside the gene matches. The CDR3 DNA follows: TGTGCCAGCAGCTTATTTCCTAGCGGAGTTACGCAGTATTTT. Amino acid sequence: CASSLFPSGVTQYF.

The chain carries TRBV7-2 and TRBJ2-3; 8 nucleotides match TRBD1. With 1 base clipped from V and 7 bases from J, the junction kept 10 bases outside the gene matches. From germline, CDR1 is SGHTA and CDR2 FQGNSA. There are 16 residues in the CDR3. The CDR3 protein is CASSLGDRIMGHTQYF. The DNA for the CDR3 is TGTGCCAGCAGCTTAGGGGACAGGATCATGGGCCATACGCAGTATTTT.

In its sample, this clonotype was seen many times. The chain recombines TRBV6-4 with TRBJ1-2, with 7 bases aligning to TRBD1. V trimming: 5 bases; J trimming: 8 bases; junction bases outside the gene matches: 8. The CDR3 is made up of 13 amino acids. Per germline, CDR1 MRHNA and CDR2 SNTAGT. CDR3 nucleotides: TGTGCCAGCAGTCGGACAGGTAGCGGAGGCTACACCTTC. It translates to CASSRTGSGGYTF.

In its sample, this clonotype was seen a few times. The chain uses TRBV28 and TRBJ1-5; no clear D. The CDR3 has 15 residues. In germline, CDR1 is MDHEN, CDR2 SYDVKM. Trimming took off 1 base at V and 0 bases at J, with 7 bases between the two ends. The CDR3 sequence: CASSLSWDSNQPQHF. CDR3 in DNA: TGTGCCAGCAGTTTATCCTGGGATAGCAATCAGCCCCAGCATTTT.

The rearrangement uses TRBV9 and TRBJ2-1; the match to TRBD2 covers 9 bases. Germline trimming cut 0 bases from V and 6 bases from J; bases unmatched to any gene: 13. Germline assignment: CDR1 SGDLS and CDR2 YYNGEE. The length of the CDR3 is 18 residues. As DNA, the CDR3 is TGTGCCAGCAGCGTAGCTGAATTTGTGCGGGAGGGCCGCAATGAGCAGTTCTTC. It specifies CASSVAEFVREGRNEQFF.

CDR3 in DNA: TGTGCCAGCAGTTTCAGGGGGCTCACCGGGGAGCTGTTTTTT. Translated, it gives CASSFRGLTGELFF. The chain joins TRBV28 to TRBJ2-2; 8 bases match TRBD1. The germline CDR1 and CDR2 sequences are MDHEN and SYDVKM. Trimming at V came to 3 bases and at J to 4 bases, leaving 1 base not matched to a gene. CDR3 length equals 14 residues.